These T cell receptor beta chains were read from a single sample in a study of T cell responses to AZD1222 COVID-19 vaccine. Sequencing was performed with immunoSEQ multiplex PCR; in TCRdb, only in-frame clones are kept and a portion is missing. The sample has 140,000 or so clones, 80% to 95% seen once. The specimen comprised peripheral blood, sampled 28 days after the second AZD1222 dose. All receptors derive from an adult who received the AZD1222 COVID-19 vaccine. CDR3s include the opening cysteine and the closing phenylalanine or tryptophan. A D gene is named only where the DNA matches it firmly. Not every row has a clone size; where given, it reads once, few, many or a size class.

D	size	V	J	DNA	CDR3
NA	NA	TRBV3-1/TRBV3-2	TRBJ2-7	TGTGCCAGCAGCCAAGATAACCAGGGGCGCTCCTACGAGCAGTACTTC	CASSQDNQGRSYEQYF
NA	NA	TRBV4-2	TRBJ2-5	TGTGCCAGCAGCCGGAGCCGCGTGGGAGAGACCCAGTACTTC	CASSRSRVGETQYF
TRBD1	NA	TRBV29-1	TRBJ1-2	TGCAGCACCTTGACAGGGGTCGATCCATCGTATGGCTACACCTTC	CSTLTGVDPSYGYTF
NA	NA	TRBV21-1	TRBJ1-2	TGTGCCCGACAGGGTGACTATGGCTACACCTTC	CARQGDYGYTF
TRBD2	NA	TRBV4-2	TRBJ2-3	TGTGCCAGCAGCCAAGAATCTAGCGGGAGGATAACAGATACGCAGTATTTT	CASSQESSGRITDTQYF
NA	NA	TRBV19	TRBJ1-4	TGTGCCAGTAGTGAACTACAGAGCGTGGCAGGTGGAAAACTGTTTTTT	CASSELQSVAGGKLFF
TRBD1	once	TRBV10-3	TRBJ1-2	TGTGCCATCAGTAACACAGTCCTCCGGGACAGGGCCTATGGCTACACCTTC	CAISNTVLRDRAYGYTF
TRBD1	NA	TRBV7-9	TRBJ2-7	TGTGCCAGCAGCTTAAGGGACAGGGCCTACGAGCAGTACTTC	CASSLRDRAYEQYF
NA	NA	TRBV12-5	TRBJ1-1	TGTGCTAGTGGTTTAGGGGGGGCGGAGGGGACCACTGAAGCTTTCTTT	CASGLGGAEGTTEAFF
NA	NA	TRBV6-5	TRBJ1-6	TGTGCCAGCAGCGGGACGGTTAATTCACCCCTCCACTTT	CASSGTVNSPLHF
NA	NA	TRBV4-3	TRBJ1-5	TGCGCCAGCAGCCAAGGACCGGGCTTAGGGCCCCAGCATTTT	CASSQGPGLGPQHF
NA	NA	TRBV11-3	TRBJ2-3	TGTGCCAGCAGCTTGACGGGGGGCTTCGGAGATACGCAGTATTTT	CASSLTGGFGDTQYF
TRBD2	NA	TRBV5-1	TRBJ2-5	TGCGCCAGCAGCCCGGGGACTAGCGGGACTGAGACCCAGTACTTC	CASSPGTSGTETQYF
NA	NA	TRBV7-2	TRBJ1-1	TGTGCCAGCAGCTTAGATCGCAACACTGAAGCTTTCTTT	CASSLDRNTEAFF
TRBD2	NA	TRBV28	TRBJ2-1	TGTGCCAGCACTACTAGCGGTGTATACAATGAGCAGTTCTTC	CASTTSGVYNEQFF
TRBD1	NA	TRBV6-5	TRBJ2-1	TGTGCCAGCAGCAAGGGACAGGGACGACGAGGTGGGCAGTTCTTC	CASSKGQGRRGGQFF
NA	NA	TRBV7-6	TRBJ1-5	TGTGCCAGCAGCTTAGGACGGGCTGGGCCCCAGCATTTT	CASSLGRAGPQHF
NA	NA	TRBV18	TRBJ2-2	TGTGCCAGCTCACCTCCCACAGGCTACACCGGGGAGCTGTTTTTT	CASSPPTGYTGELFF
NA	NA	TRBV19	TRBJ1-2	TGTGCCAGTAGTATCATCGACAGACAATTTAACTATGGCTACACCTTC	CASSIIDRQFNYGYTF
TRBD1	NA	TRBV6-5	TRBJ1-1	TGTGCCAGCAGCATGACAGGGGGGAACACTGAAGCTTTCTTT	CASSMTGGNTEAFF
NA	NA	TRBV7-9	TRBJ1-2	TGTGCCAGCAGCTTAGGGGGACAAGAAAACTATGGCTACACCTTC	CASSLGGQENYGYTF
NA	NA	TRBV28	TRBJ1-1	TGTGCCAGCAGTCCCCGGGCTTTAATCTATGACTCGAACACTGAAGCTTTCTTT	CASSPRALIYDSNTEAFF
NA	NA	TRBV5-1	TRBJ1-5	TGCGCCAGCAGCTTGGGAGCGGAAAATCAGCCCCAGCATTTT	CASSLGAENQPQHF
NA	few	TRBV19	TRBJ1-2	TGTGCCAGTAGTATCGAATGGGAGGGTGGCTACACCTTC	CASSIEWEGGYTF
TRBD1	NA	TRBV29-1	TRBJ1-5	TGCAGCGTACGACAGGGGCCGAATCAGCCCCAGCATTTT	CSVRQGPNQPQHF
NA	NA	TRBV5-5	TRBJ1-1	TGTGCCAGCAGCTTCGTGCCGGAGAACACTGAAGCTTTCTTT	CASSFVPENTEAFF
NA	NA	TRBV6-6	TRBJ1-1	TGTGCCAGCAGTCCCCCCGTCGCTGAAGCTTTCTTT	CASSPPVAEAFF
TRBD2	NA	TRBV7-6	TRBJ2-2	TGTGCCAGCAGCCAACTAGCGCCCACCGGGGAGCTGTTTTTT	CASSQLAPTGELFF
NA	NA	TRBV6-2/TRBV6-3	TRBJ2-7	TGTGCCAGCAGCTCACGGCTAGGGCCCGAGCAGTACTTC	CASSSRLGPEQYF
NA	NA	TRBV5-5	TRBJ2-1	TGTGCCAGCACACCGGCGGGGTTTGTCGTGAATGAGCAGTTCTTC	CASTPAGFVVNEQFF
TRBD2	NA	TRBV7-9	TRBJ2-1	TGTGCCAGCAGCTTAGGACTAGCGGGGAGTGAGCAGTTCTTC	CASSLGLAGSEQFF
TRBD2	NA	TRBV5-1	TRBJ2-7	TGCGCCAGCAGCTTGGTTCTCGGGACTAGTTACGAGCAGTACTTC	CASSLVLGTSYEQYF
NA	many	TRBV28	TRBJ1-5	TGTGCCAGCAGTCCCCAGGGCCTTGATCAGCCCCAGCATTTT	CASSPQGLDQPQHF